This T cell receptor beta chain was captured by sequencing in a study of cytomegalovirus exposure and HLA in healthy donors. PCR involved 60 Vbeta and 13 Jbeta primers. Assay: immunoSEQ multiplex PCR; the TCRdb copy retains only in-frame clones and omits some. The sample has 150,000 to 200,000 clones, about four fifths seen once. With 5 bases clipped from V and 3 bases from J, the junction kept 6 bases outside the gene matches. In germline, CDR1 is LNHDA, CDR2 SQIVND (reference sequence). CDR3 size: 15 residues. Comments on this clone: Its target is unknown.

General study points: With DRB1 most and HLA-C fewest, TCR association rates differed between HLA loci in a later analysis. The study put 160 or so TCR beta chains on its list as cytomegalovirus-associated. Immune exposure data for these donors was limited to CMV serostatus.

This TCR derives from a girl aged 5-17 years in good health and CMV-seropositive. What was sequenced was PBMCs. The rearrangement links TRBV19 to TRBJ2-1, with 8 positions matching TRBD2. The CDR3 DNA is TGTGCCAGTAGTCCCGGGGGGGTGCTCTACAATGAGCAGTTCTTC. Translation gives CASSPGGVLYNEQFF. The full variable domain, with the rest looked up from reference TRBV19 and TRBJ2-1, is DGGITQSPKYLFRKEGQNVTLSCEQNLNHDAMYWYRQDPGQGLRLIYYSQIVNDFQKGDIAEGYSVSREKKESFPLTVTSAQKNPTAFYLCASSPGGVLYNEQFFGPGTRLTVL.